The next 20 T cell receptor beta chains were all read from a single sample in a study of CD8 T cells in ankylosing spondylitis. MiXCR, run by TCRdb on the 5' RACE reads, gives a single entry per CDR3 protein. The sample has about 130,000 distinct CDR3 sequences; 6% to 8% are singletons. Sequences were obtained from blood, either unsorted or a sorted T cell fraction (not recorded which). These receptor sequences come from a female donor with ankylosing spondylitis or in good health (not recorded which).

There are many counts of this clonotype. J is TRBJ2-7 and V is TRBV6-5, with a weak D call TRBD1 (6 bases). Between the trimmed V and J ends, which lost 0 bases and 6 bases, there was a span of 15 bases. CDR3 size: 15 residues. CDR1 and CDR2 from the germline V gene are MNHEY and SVGAGI. CDR3 nucleotides: TGTGCCAGCAGTTACTCGCAGGGGCTGGGGGCCGAGCAGTACTTC. It specifies CASSYSQGLGAEQYF.

This clonotype was detected many times. The chain has TRBV28 and TRBJ2-7, with TRBD1 matching over 9 bases. Germline CDR1 MDHEN, CDR2 SYDVKM. CDR3 length: 18 residues. With 4 bases clipped from V and 2 bases from J, the junction kept 15 bases outside the gene matches. The CDR3 here is CASSSGGTGSYLPYEQYF. The CDR3 bases are TGTGCCAGCAGTTCTGGCGGGACAGGGAGCTACCTCCCCTACGAGCAGTACTTC.

This clonotype was seen many times. This sequence joins TRBV12-3 or TRBV12-4 and TRBJ1-2, with a tentative D call TRBD1 (5 bases). There are 13 residues in the CDR3. V lost 5 bases, J lost 7 bases, and 14 bases lay in between. In nucleotides, the CDR3 is TGTGCCAGCAGTCACAGGAGGCTAGGTGGCTACACCTTC. Its translation is CASSHRRLGGYTF.

This clonotype was detected many times. V gene TRBV5-6 combines with J gene TRBJ2-5; D may correspond to TRBD1 or TRBD2 (5 bases each). V was cut by 3 bases and J by 1 base, with 10 bases left in between. The germline V gene encodes CDR1 SGHDT and CDR2 YYEEEE. The CDR3 length is 14 residues. CDR3 residues: CASSSGTRQETQYF. The CDR3 coding sequence is TGTGCCAGCAGCTCCGGGACCCGCCAAGAGACCCAGTACTTC. Looking up the rest from reference TRBV5-6 and TRBJ2-5 gives the full variable domain: DAGVTQSPTHLIKTRGQQVTLRCSPKSGHDTVSWYQQALGQGPQFIFQYYEEEERQRGNFPDRFSGHQFPNYSSELNVNALLLGDSALYLCASSSGTRQETQYFGPGTRLLVL.

This rearrangement joins TRBV6-1 to TRBJ2-2; a weak D match, TRBD1 (6 bases). V was shortened by 3 bases and J by 2 bases, with 13 bases between the two germline ends. CDR1 and CDR2 (germline): MNHNS, SASEGT. The CDR3 covers 16 residues. Here the CDR3 DNA reads TGTGCCAGCAGTGACTACGGGACACTCAACACCGGGGAGCTGTTTTTT. It translates to CASSDYGTLNTGELFF.

This clonotype was detected many times. The chain uses TRBV11-2 and TRBJ2-1, with TRBD2 identical over 8 bases. The CDR3 is 15 residues long. Germline values: CDR1 SGHAT, CDR2 FQNNGV. J gave up 8 bases and V 5 bases, and 11 bases lay outside the gene matches. For the CDR3, the DNA is TGTGCCAGCAGCCCTATCAGCGGGGGTAGGGATGAGCAGTTCTTC. It encodes CASSPISGGRDEQFF.

This clonotype was seen ten or more times. V is TRBV20-1 and J is TRBJ1-2; D perhaps matches TRBD1 (5 bases). Germline values: CDR1 DFQATT, CDR2 SNEGSKA (reference sequence). Trimming left V 5 bases short and J 4 bases short, with 14 bases between. The CDR3 runs to 13 residues. This CDR3 reads CSALTTDSYGYTF. The CDR3 nucleotides are TGCAGTGCTCTAACGACAGACTCCTATGGCTACACCTTC.

The chain employs TRBV4-2 and TRBJ2-7; 9 bases map to TRBD2. There are 19 residues in the CDR3. With 0 bases clipped from V and 5 bases from J, the junction kept 17 bases outside the gene matches. CDR1 is LGHNA and CDR2 is YNFKEQ in the germline V gene. CDR3 protein: CASSQDAQQSSGGIDEQYF. In DNA, the CDR3 is TGTGCCAGCAGCCAAGATGCCCAGCAAAGTAGCGGGGGAATCGACGAGCAGTACTTC.

This clonotype was found many times. V usage is TRBV29-1 and J usage is TRBJ2-7, with D possibly being TRBD1 (6 bases). CDR1 is SQVTM and CDR2 is ANQGSEA in the germline V gene. The CDR3 is made up of 13 amino acids. V dropped 7 bases and J dropped 2 bases, with 15 bases sitting between them. CDR3 nucleotides: TGCAGCGCGGAGGAAGAGGGGGCCTACGAGCAGTACTTC. Its translation is CSAEEEGAYEQYF.

This clonotype occurred many times. This chain connects TRBV6-2 or TRBV6-3 to TRBJ2-5; D unclear. CDR1 and CDR2 (germline): MNHEY, SVGEGT. The CDR3 is 13 amino acids. Trimming shortened V by 4 bases and J by 2 bases, and 8 bases separated the two germline ends. CDR3 DNA sequence: TGTGCCAGCAGTTGGGCAGGTCAAGAGACCCAGTACTTC. Protein sequence: CASSWAGQETQYF.

This clonotype has a count of ten or more. V is TRBV4-3 and J is TRBJ1-1, with TRBD1 as a possible D gene (6 bases). V was shortened by 1 base and J by 0 bases, with 9 bases between the two germline ends. Germline V gene lookup returns CDR1 LGHNA and CDR2 YSLEER. The CDR3 runs 15 residues. The CDR3 region has the DNA TGCGCCAGCAGCCAAGTGGGACAATTGAACACTGAAGCTTTCTTT. The encoded protein is CASSQVGQLNTEAFF.

Ten or more counts support this clonotype. This chain links TRBV5-1 with TRBJ2-1; D remains ambiguous. The length of the CDR3 is 14 residues. Per germline, CDR1 SGHRS and CDR2 YFSETQ. The V and J ends lost 1 base and 8 bases respectively, with 13 bases between them. The DNA of the CDR3 is TGCGCCAGCAGCTTGACGGGCTTGGGCGATGAGCAGTTCTTC. Translating gives CASSLTGLGDEQFF.

In its sample, this clonotype was seen many times. The genes are TRBV11-2 and TRBJ1-5; D gene uncertain. This CDR3 has 15 residues. Germline lookup yields CDR1 SGHAT and CDR2 FQNNGV. Trimming stripped 1 base from V and 2 bases from J, with 9 bases between. The CDR3 DNA is TGTGCCAGCAGCTTAGGGGATATGGGCAATCAGCCCCAGCATTTT. The encoded protein is CASSLGDMGNQPQHF.

This clonotype was observed at least ten times. V and J are TRBV28 and TRBJ2-5; 8 bases agree with TRBD1. This CDR3 comprises 15 residues. With V trimmed by 6 bases and J by 5 bases, 11 bases remained unmatched. The germline V gene has CDR1 MDHEN and CDR2 SYDVKM. The CDR3 region has the DNA TGTGCCAGCAGATCTCTGGACAGGGAGTGGGAGACCCAGTACTTC. Amino acid sequence: CASRSLDREWETQYF.

This clonotype appeared many times. The V call is TRBV3-1, the J call TRBJ1-1; the D is unclear. Germline values: CDR1 LGHDT, CDR2 YNNKEL (reference sequence). The V gene lost 0 bases and the J gene lost 1 base, with 9 bases spanning the gap. The CDR3 is made up of 15 amino acids. The CDR3 loop reads CASSQDQLRNTEAFF. DNA of the CDR3: TGTGCCAGCAGCCAAGACCAGCTGAGGAACACTGAAGCTTTCTTT.

Many counts were recorded for this clonotype. The chain links TRBV12-3 or TRBV12-4 to TRBJ1-5; D ambiguous. V lost 3 bases and J 0 bases, leaving 6 bases between the germline ends. The CDR3 extends over 14 amino acids. CDR3 residues: CASSFSISNQPQHF. Written as DNA, the CDR3 is TGTGCCAGCAGTTTCTCCATTAGCAATCAGCCCCAGCATTTT.

This clonotype has ten or more counts. The gene calls are TRBV4-1 and TRBJ1-2, with no clear D. CDR1 MGHRA and CDR2 YSYEKL come from the germline V gene. The CDR3 is made up of 14 amino acids. V was cut by 1 base and J by 2 bases, with 8 bases left in between. The CDR3 loop reads CASSQVAENYGYTF. CDR3 coding DNA: TGCGCCAGCAGCCAAGTTGCGGAAAACTATGGCTACACCTTC.

This clonotype was seen a handful of times. J is TRBJ1-4 and V is TRBV4-2, with 8 bases that match TRBD1. Germline CDR1 LGHNA, CDR2 YNFKEQ. V gave up 4 bases and J gave up 7 bases; unmatched junction bases: 5. This CDR3 is built from 14 residues. The CDR3 DNA is TGTGCCAGCAGCCCTTCAGGGGGCAGTGAAAAACTGTTTTTT. Translation: CASSPSGGSEKLFF.

In its sample, this clonotype was seen many times. The chain carries TRBV12-3 or TRBV12-4 and TRBJ1-5; D gene unclear. This CDR3 contains 15 residues. Trimming cost V 7 bases and J 1 base, with 14 bases left between them. The CDR3 DNA sequence: TGTGCCAGCACCCCGGACTTACTGAGCAATCAGCCCCAGCATTTT. Translating gives CASTPDLLSNQPQHF.

The sample holds many counts of this clonotype. The chain employs TRBV29-1 and TRBJ1-1; D gene unclear. Trimming left V 6 bases short and J 1 base short, with 15 bases between. Germline CDR1 SQVTM, CDR2 ANQGSEA. The CDR3 has 14 residues. CDR3: CSVRTAKWNTEAFF. Here the CDR3 DNA reads TGCAGCGTAAGGACTGCTAAGTGGAACACTGAAGCTTTCTTT.